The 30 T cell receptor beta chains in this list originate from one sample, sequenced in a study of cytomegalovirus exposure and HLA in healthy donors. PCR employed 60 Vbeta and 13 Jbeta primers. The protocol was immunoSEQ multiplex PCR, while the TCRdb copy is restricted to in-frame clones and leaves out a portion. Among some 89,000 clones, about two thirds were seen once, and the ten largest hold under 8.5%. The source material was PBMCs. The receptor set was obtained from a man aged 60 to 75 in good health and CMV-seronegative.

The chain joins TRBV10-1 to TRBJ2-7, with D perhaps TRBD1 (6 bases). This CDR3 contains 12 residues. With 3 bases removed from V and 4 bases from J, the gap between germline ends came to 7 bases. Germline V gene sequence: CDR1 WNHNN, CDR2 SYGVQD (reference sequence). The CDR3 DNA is TGCGCCAGCAGTGACAGGGGTTACGAGCAGTACTTC. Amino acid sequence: CASSDRGYEQYF.

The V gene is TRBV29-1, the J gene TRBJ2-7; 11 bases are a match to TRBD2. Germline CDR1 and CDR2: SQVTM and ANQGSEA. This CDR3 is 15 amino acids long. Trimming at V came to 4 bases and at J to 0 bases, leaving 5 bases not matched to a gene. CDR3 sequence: CSVVSGTSGSYEQYF. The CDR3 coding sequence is TGCAGCGTTGTCTCCGGGACTAGCGGCTCCTACGAGCAGTACTTC.

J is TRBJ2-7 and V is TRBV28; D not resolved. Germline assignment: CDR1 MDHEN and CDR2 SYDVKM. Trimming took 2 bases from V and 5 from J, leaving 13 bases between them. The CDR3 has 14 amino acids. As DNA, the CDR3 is TGTGCCAGCAGTTTACTCCAGGTTCCGAACGAGCAGTACTTC. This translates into CASSLLQVPNEQYF.

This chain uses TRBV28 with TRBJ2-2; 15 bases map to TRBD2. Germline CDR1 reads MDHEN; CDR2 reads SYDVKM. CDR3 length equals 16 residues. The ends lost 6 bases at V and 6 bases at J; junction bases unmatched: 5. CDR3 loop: CASRGGLAGGSGELFF. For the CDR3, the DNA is TGTGCCAGCAGAGGGGGACTAGCGGGAGGCTCCGGGGAGCTGTTTTTT.

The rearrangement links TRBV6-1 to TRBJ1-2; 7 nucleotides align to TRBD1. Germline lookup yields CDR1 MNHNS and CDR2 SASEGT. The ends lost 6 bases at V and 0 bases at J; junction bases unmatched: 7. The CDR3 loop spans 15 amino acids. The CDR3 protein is CASRLDRPTNYGYTF. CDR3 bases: TGTGCCAGCAGGTTGGACAGGCCTACTAACTATGGCTACACCTTC.

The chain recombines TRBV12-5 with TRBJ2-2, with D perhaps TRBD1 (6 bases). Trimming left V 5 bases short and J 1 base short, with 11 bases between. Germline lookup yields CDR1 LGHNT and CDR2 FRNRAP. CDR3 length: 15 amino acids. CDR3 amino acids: CASGPPQGNTGELFF. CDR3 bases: TGTGCTAGTGGTCCGCCACAGGGGAACACCGGGGAGCTGTTTTTT.

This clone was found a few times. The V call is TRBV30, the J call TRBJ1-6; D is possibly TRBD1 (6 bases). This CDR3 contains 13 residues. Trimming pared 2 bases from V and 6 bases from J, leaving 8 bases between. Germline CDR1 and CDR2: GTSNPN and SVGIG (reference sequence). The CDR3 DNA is TGTGCCTGGAGTACAGGGAGTAATTCACCCCTCCACTTT. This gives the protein CAWSTGSNSPLHF. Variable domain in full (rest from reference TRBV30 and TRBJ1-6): SQTIHQWPATLVQPVGSPLSLECTVEGTSNPNLYWYRQAAGRGLQLLFYSVGIGQISSEVPQNLSASRPQDRQFILSSKKLLLSDSGFYLCAWSTGSNSPLHFGNGTRLTVT.

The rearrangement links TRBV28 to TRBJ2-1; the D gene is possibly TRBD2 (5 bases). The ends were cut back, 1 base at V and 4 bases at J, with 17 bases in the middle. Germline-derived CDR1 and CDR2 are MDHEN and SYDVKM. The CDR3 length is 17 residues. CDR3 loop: CASSLFRGRTEYNEQFF. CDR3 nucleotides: TGTGCCAGCAGTTTATTTCGGGGAAGGACTGAGTACAATGAGCAGTTCTTC.

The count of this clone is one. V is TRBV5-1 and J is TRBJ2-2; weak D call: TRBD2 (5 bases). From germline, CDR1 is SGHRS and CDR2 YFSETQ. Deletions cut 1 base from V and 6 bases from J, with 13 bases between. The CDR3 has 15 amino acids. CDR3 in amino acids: CASSLLGAKAGELFF. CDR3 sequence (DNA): TGCGCCAGCAGCTTGCTGGGAGCTAAGGCCGGGGAGCTGTTTTTT.

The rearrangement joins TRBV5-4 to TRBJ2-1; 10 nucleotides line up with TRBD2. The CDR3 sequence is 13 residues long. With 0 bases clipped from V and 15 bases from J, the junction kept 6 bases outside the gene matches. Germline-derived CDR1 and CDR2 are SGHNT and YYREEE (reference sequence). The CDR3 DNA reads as TGTGCCAGCAGCTTGGGGCTAGCGGGAGAACGGTTCTTC. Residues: CASSLGLAGERFF.

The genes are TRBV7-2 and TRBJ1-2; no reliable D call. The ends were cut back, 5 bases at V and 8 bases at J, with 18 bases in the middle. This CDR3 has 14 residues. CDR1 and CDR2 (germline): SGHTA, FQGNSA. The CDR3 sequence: CASSRGLSAEGYTF. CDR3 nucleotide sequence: TGTGCCAGCAGCCGAGGCCTTTCGGCGGAGGGCTACACCTTC.

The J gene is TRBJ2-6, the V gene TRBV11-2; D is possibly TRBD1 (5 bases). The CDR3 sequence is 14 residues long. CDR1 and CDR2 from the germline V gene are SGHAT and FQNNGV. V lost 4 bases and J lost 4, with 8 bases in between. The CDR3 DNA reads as TGTGCCAGCAGCTGGACATCCGGGGCCAACGTCCTGACTTTC. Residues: CASSWTSGANVLTF.

The CDR3 DNA reads as TGTGCCAGCAGTTTAGGAGGGGAGCAGTACTTC. This sequence encodes CASSLGGEQYF. The chain recombines TRBV27 with TRBJ2-7, with D maybe TRBD2 (6 bases). With 2 bases removed from V and 7 bases from J, the gap between germline ends came to 6 bases. The CDR3 has 11 amino acids. CDR1 MNHEY and CDR2 SMNVEV come from the germline V gene (reference sequence).

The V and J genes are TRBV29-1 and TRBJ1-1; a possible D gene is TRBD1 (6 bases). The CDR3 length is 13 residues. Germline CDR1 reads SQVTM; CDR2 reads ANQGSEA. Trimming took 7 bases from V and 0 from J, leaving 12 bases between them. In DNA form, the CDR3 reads TGCAGCGCGGCAACAGGGATGAACACTGAAGCTTTCTTT. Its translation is CSAATGMNTEAFF.

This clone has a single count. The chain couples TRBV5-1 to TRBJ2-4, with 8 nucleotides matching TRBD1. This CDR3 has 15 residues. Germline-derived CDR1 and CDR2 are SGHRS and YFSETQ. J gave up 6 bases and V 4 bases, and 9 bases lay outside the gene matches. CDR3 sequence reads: CASSGQGGSRNIQYF. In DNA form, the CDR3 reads TGCGCCAGCAGCGGACAGGGCGGCTCCAGAAACATTCAGTACTTC.

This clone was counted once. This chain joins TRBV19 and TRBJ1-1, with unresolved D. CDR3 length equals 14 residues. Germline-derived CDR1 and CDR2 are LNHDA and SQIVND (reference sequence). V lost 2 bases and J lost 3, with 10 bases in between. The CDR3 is CASSITGSDTEAFF. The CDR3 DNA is TGTGCCAGTAGTATAACTGGTAGCGACACTGAAGCTTTCTTT.

The CDR3: CATGENTIYF. The CDR3, as DNA: TGTGCCACCGGGGAAAACACCATATATTTT. The gene calls are TRBV2 and TRBJ1-3; D is undetermined. Trimming stripped 10 bases from V and 6 bases from J, with 7 bases between. Per the germline V gene, CDR1 is SNHLY and CDR2 is FYNNEI. The CDR3 length is 10 residues.

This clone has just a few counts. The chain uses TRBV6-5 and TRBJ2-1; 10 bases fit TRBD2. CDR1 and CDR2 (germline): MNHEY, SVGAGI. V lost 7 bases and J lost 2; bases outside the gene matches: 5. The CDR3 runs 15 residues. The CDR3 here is CASNKAGGPYNEQFF. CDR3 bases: TGTGCCAGCAACAAAGCGGGAGGGCCCTACAATGAGCAGTTCTTC.

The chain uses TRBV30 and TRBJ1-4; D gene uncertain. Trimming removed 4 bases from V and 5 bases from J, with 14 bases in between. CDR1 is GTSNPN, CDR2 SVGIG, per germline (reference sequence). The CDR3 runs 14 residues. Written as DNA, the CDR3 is TGTGCCTGGACCTTTGGAGGAGGGAATGAAAAACTGTTTTTT. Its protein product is CAWTFGGGNEKLFF.

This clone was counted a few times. CDR3 sequence (DNA): TGTGCCAGCAGTTCCGGGACAGGGAGTGAAAAACTGTTTTTT. As protein: CASSSGTGSEKLFF. The chain has TRBV27 and TRBJ1-4; 9 bases agree with TRBD1. Per the germline V gene, CDR1 is MNHEY and CDR2 is SMNVEV (reference sequence). The CDR3 spans 14 residues. V shed 4 bases and J 7 bases; nucleotides not matched to a gene: 4.

This CDR3 is CASDFSGNTIYF. The CDR3 DNA sequence: TGTGCCAGCGACTTTTCGGGAAACACCATATATTTT. The chain couples TRBV7-9 to TRBJ1-3; D ambiguous. The CDR3 totals 12 residues. The V end was cut by 8 bases, the J end by 4 bases, with 9 bases between. Germline loops: CDR1 SEHNR, CDR2 FQNEAQ (reference sequence).

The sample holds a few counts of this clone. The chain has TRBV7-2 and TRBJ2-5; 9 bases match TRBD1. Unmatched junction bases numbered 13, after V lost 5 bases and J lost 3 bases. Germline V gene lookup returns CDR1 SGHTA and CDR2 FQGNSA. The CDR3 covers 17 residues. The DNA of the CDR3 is TGTGCCAGCAGCGCCCAAACAGGGGGCCCTTCGAAAGAGACCCAGTACTTC. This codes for CASSAQTGGPSKETQYF.

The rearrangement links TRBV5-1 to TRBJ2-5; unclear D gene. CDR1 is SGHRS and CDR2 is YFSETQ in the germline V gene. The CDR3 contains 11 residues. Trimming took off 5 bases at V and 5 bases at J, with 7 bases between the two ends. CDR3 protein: CASSFSETQYF. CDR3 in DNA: TGCGCCAGCAGTTTCTCGGAGACCCAGTACTTC.

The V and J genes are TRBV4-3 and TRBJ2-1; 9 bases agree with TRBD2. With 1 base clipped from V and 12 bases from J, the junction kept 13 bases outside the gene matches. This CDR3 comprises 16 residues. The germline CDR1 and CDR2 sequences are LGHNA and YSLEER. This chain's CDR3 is CASSQVATSGSMMQFF. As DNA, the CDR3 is TGCGCCAGCAGCCAAGTGGCGACTAGCGGTTCAATGATGCAGTTCTTC.

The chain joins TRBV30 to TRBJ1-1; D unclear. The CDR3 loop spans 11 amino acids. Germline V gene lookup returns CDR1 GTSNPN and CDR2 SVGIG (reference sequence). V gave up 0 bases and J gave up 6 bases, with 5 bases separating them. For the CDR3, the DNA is TGTGCCTGGAGTGTATATGCTGAAGCTTTCTTT. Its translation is CAWSVYAEAFF.

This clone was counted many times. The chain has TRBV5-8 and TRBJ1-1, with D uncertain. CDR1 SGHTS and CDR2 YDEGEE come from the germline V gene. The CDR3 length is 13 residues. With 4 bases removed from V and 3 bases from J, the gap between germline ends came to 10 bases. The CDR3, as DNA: TGTGCCAGCAGCGACGGGAGCCACACTGAAGCTTTCTTT. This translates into CASSDGSHTEAFF.

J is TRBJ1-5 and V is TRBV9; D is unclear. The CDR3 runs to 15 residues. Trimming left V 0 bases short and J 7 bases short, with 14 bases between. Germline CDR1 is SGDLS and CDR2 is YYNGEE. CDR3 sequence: CASSVAPGGDQPQHF. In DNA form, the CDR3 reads TGTGCCAGCAGCGTAGCACCTGGAGGCGACCAGCCCCAGCATTTT.

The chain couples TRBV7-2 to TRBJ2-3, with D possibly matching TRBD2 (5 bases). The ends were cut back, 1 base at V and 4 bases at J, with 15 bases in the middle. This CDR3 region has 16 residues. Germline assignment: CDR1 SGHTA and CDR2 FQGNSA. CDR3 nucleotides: TGTGCCAGCAGCTTAGGGATGCCGCTCGGGGCAGATACGCAGTATTTT. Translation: CASSLGMPLGADTQYF.

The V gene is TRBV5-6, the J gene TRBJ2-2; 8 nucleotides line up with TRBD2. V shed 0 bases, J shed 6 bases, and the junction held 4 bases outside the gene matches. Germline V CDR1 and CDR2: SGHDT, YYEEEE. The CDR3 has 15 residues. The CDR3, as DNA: TGTGCCAGCAGCTTGGGACTAGCGAAGGCCGGGGAGCTGTTTTTT. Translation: CASSLGLAKAGELFF.

CDR3 sequence: CASSPDRGTEAFF. For the CDR3, the DNA is TGTGCCAGCTCCCCGGACAGGGGCACTGAAGCTTTCTTT. The rearrangement uses TRBV18 and TRBJ1-1, with TRBD1 matching over 9 bases. Germline V gives CDR1 KGHSH, CDR2 LQKENI. The CDR3 extends over 13 amino acids. With 6 bases clipped from V and 4 bases from J, the junction kept 3 bases outside the gene matches.